A selection of T cell receptor beta chains follows, all from one sample in a study of metastatic and nonmetastatic thyroid tumors. TCRdb reanalyzed the PCR reads via MiXCR. Of about 47,000 clones listed, 24% are singletons. Sequencing was performed on blood. The receptors originated from a male donor with papillary thyroid cancer or a benign thyroid nodule (not recorded which). Some clones in this sample may be carry-over from other donors' samples. CDR3s include the opening cysteine and the closing phenylalanine or tryptophan. The D gene is left open where the match is weak. Size values are once, few and many counts, or a class for expanded clones, and some rows have none.

j_call v_call clone_size d_call cdr3_aa cdr3_nt
TRBJ1-5 TRBV5-1 NA TRBD1 CASGGTDYIPNQPQHF TGCGCCAGCGGGGGGACAGACTATATACCTAATCAGCCCCAGCATTTT
TRBJ2-7 TRBV27 NA TRBD2 CASSHGTIYEQYF TGTGCCAGCAGTCACGGGACTATCTACGAGCAGTACTTC
TRBJ1-1 TRBV7-3 NA NA CASGPGTNGEAFF TGTGCCAGCGGTCCAGGGACAAACGGTGAAGCTTTCTTT
TRBJ1-1 TRBV6-5 few NA CASSYSGENTEAFF TGTGCCAGCAGTTACTCGGGGGAGAACACTGAAGCTTTCTTT
TRBJ2-7 TRBV4-1 many NA CASSQEPGMRAYEQYF TGCGCCAGCAGCCAAGAACCAGGGATGCGGGCCTACGAGCAGTACTTC
TRBJ2-7 TRBV27 many NA CASSFSPPGRSRWQYF TGTGCCAGCAGTTTCTCGCCTCCGGGCCGCTCAAGGTGGCAGTACTTC
TRBJ2-7 TRBV6-2/TRBV6-3 few TRBD2 CASTTSGREAYEQYF TGTGCCAGCACGACTAGCGGGAGGGAGGCCTACGAGCAGTACTTC
TRBJ2-7 TRBV4-1 NA NA CASSLSIEEITYERYF TGCGCCAGCAGCCTCAGCATTGAGGAGATCACCTACGAGCGGTACTTC
TRBJ2-1 TRBV6-5 few NA CASSYARRGYNEQFF TGTGCCAGCAGTTACGCTAGAAGAGGGTACAATGAGCAGTTCTTC
TRBJ2-7 TRBV5-1 NA TRBD2 CASSLSSGIVQAGEQYF TGCGCCAGCAGCTTGAGTAGCGGGATTGTTCAGGCGGGGGAGCAGTACTTC
TRBJ2-7 TRBV6-5 NA NA CASSYWQGSEQYF TGTGCCAGCAGTTACTGGCAGGGTAGCGAGCAGTACTTC
TRBJ1-6 TRBV5-1 NA TRBD1 CASSRDRLNSPLHF TGCGCCAGCAGCCGGGACAGGCTGAATTCACCCCTCCACTTT
TRBJ2-1 TRBV18 once TRBD2 CASSPIQAGGGNEQFF TGTGCCAGCTCACCAATACAAGCGGGAGGAGGTAATGAGCAGTTCTTC
TRBJ2-7 TRBV14 NA TRBD2 CASSQGLAGREQYF TGTGCCAGCAGCCAGGGACTAGCGGGACGAGAGCAGTACTTC
TRBJ1-1 TRBV6-2/TRBV6-3 NA NA CASSYLGGGTEAFF TGTGCCAGCAGTTACCTGGGGGGTGGAACTGAAGCTTTCTTT
TRBJ1-1 TRBV28 few NA CASSSRDGRNTEAFF TGTGCCAGCAGTTCCCGGGACGGCAGGAACACTGAAGCTTTCTTT
TRBJ2-1 TRBV5-1 NA NA CASSPPGWESTYNEQFF TGCGCCAGCAGCCCCCCAGGGTGGGAGAGCACCTACAATGAGCAGTTCTTC
TRBJ2-7 TRBV6-1 few NA CANTPAVSYEQYF TGTGCTAACACCCCCGCCGTCTCCTACGAGCAGTACTTC
TRBJ2-1 TRBV5-6 many NA CASSLYGGLNEQFF TGTGCCAGCAGCTTGTATGGGGGGTTGAATGAGCAGTTCTTC
TRBJ1-6 TRBV7-8 many NA CASSFRGSPLHF TGTGCCAGCAGCTTCCGGGGATCACCCCTCCACTTT
TRBJ2-7 TRBV19 many NA CASSTTGTRHEQYF TGTGCCAGTAGTACCACCGGGACAAGACACGAGCAGTACTTC
TRBJ2-7 TRBV19 many TRBD2 CASSPGGGHSYEQYF TGTGCCAGTAGTCCCGGGGGGGGTCATTCCTACGAGCAGTACTTC
TRBJ2-1 TRBV6-1 few TRBD2 CASSGTSGDYNEQFF TGTGCCAGCAGTGGGACTAGCGGAGATTACAATGAGCAGTTCTTC
TRBJ2-2 TRBV9 many NA CASSVGERAWELFF TGTGCCAGCAGCGTAGGGGAAAGGGCCTGGGAGCTGTTTTTT
TRBJ2-3 TRBV27 NA TRBD2 CASSPLRLAGFSTDTQYF TGTGCCAGCAGTCCTCTCCGGTTAGCGGGATTTAGCACAGATACGCAGTATTTT
TRBJ2-1 TRBV7-2 few NA CASSSGPEDEQFF TGTGCCAGCAGCTCCGGACCAGAGGATGAGCAGTTCTTC
TRBJ2-5 TRBV18 many NA CASSPKQASIGETQYF TGTGCCAGCTCACCAAAACAGGCCTCTATCGGGGAGACCCAGTACTTC
TRBJ1-3 TRBV7-9 NA NA CASSPSMSGNTIYF TGTGCCAGCAGCCCCTCGATGAGTGGAAACACCATATATTTT
TRBJ1-6 TRBV5-6 many NA CASSFPGLDSPLHF TGTGCCAGCAGCTTTCCGGGATTGGATTCACCCCTCCACTTT
TRBJ2-5 TRBV28 few TRBD1 CASSTGQGGETQYF TGTGCCAGCAGCACCGGACAGGGCGGGGAGACCCAGTACTTC
TRBJ1-1 TRBV13 many NA CASSLGTRTFAEAFF TGTGCCAGCAGCCTAGGGACTCGGACCTTCGCTGAAGCTTTCTTT
TRBJ2-7 TRBV20-1 NA NA CSALPLVYEQYF TGCAGTGCGCTCCCTTTGGTGTACGAGCAGTACTTC
TRBJ2-2 TRBV5-1 NA TRBD1 CASSPQGANTGELFF TGCGCCAGCAGCCCACAGGGGGCGAACACCGGGGAGCTGTTTTTT
TRBJ2-2 TRBV9 NA NA CASSPGTSNTGELFF TGTGCCAGCAGCCCCGGGACTTCGAACACCGGGGAGCTGTTTTTT
TRBJ2-2 TRBV6-2/TRBV6-3 few NA CASSYSTGATNTGELFF TGTGCCAGCAGTTACTCCACGGGAGCCACGAACACCGGGGAGCTGTTTTTT
TRBJ2-4 TRBV12-3/TRBV12-4 few TRBD2 CASSPARDIAGGNIQYF TGTGCCAGCAGCCCCGCTCGGGATATAGCGGGAGGAAACATTCAGTACTTC
TRBJ2-5 TRBV20-1 many TRBD1 CLTGQGGKETQYF TGCCTTACGGGACAGGGGGGGAAAGAGACCCAGTACTTC
TRBJ2-1 TRBV4-1 many NA CASSQDYLNEQFF TGCGCCAGCAGCCAAGATTACCTCAATGAGCAGTTCTTC
TRBJ2-5 TRBV3-1 many NA CASSKRAFSQETQYF TGTGCCAGCAGTAAAAGAGCATTTAGCCAAGAGACCCAGTACTTC
TRBJ1-3 TRBV5-1 few NA CASSLTGGNTIYF TGCGCCAGCAGCTTGACAGGCGGAAACACCATATATTTT
TRBJ1-2 TRBV28 few NA CASSFLQETFYGYTF TGTGCCAGCAGTTTCCTCCAGGAAACCTTCTATGGCTACACCTTC
TRBJ2-5 TRBV2 many TRBD2 CASRKTSDQETQYF TGTGCCAGCAGGAAGACTAGCGACCAAGAGACCCAGTACTTC